The source of this T cell receptor beta chain is a study of T cell changes during pregnancy in multiple sclerosis (dated by TCRdb to between 2018 and 2020). Describing the broader study: In women with multiple sclerosis, the researchers looked at how the T cell repertoire shifted as pregnancy progressed.

A remark on this clone: Its specific antigen is unknown. The record has no base qualities; no much larger clone is one base away.

Library generation was performed with the immunoSEQ multiplex PCR assay. TCRdb stores this immuneACCESS table with in-frame sequences only. Part of the clones is absent; in the studies checked, under half of the shortfall reflects unresolved V genes, and no reason is known for the rest. This sample has 55,000 to 70,000 clones in its table, and 89% of those were observed once. More than 1.5% of the sample is in the top ten clones. CDR1 and CDR2 are read off the germline V gene as LGHNA and YNFKEQ. Trimming takes 0 bases from V and 3 bases from J, and the germline ends sit 12 bases apart. Including the terminal cysteine and phenylalanine, the CDR3 comprises 16 residues. Here the CDR3 DNA is all that survives: 48 bases in frame from base 1.

Sequenced material: peripheral blood, taken after pregnancy. The rearranged segments are TRBV4-2 and TRBJ1-3, with TRBD1 perhaps the D gene, on 5 matching bases. The sequence was obtained from a female donor with multiple sclerosis, enrolled in a pregnancy study. CDR3 loop: CASSQDGSGFGNTIYF. The bases are TGTGCCAGCAGCCAAGATGGGTCAGGGTTTGGAAACACCATATATTTT.